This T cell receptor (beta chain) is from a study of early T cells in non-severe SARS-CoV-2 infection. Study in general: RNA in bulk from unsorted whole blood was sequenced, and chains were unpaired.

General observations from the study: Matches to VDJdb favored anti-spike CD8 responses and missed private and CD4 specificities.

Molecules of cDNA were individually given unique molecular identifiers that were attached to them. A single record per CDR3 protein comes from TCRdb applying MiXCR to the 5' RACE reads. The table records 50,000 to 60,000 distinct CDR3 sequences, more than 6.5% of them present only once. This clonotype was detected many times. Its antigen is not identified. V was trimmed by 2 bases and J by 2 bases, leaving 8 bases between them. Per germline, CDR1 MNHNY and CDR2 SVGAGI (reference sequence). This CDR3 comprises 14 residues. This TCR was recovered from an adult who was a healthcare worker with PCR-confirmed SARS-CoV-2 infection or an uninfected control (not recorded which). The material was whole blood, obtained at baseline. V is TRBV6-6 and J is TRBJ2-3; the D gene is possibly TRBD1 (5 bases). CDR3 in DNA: TGTGCCAGCAGTTACGAGGACAACACAGATACGCAGTATTTT. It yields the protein CASSYEDNTDTQYF.